What follows are 10 T cell receptor beta chains derived from one specimen sequenced in a study of blood T cell repertoires in COVID-19 (dated by TCRdb to the early 2020s). Library method: the immunoSEQ multiplex PCR assay. TCRdb limited this immuneACCESS table to in-frame rearrangements with V and J called. A share of clones is missing; checked studies link under half to unresolved V genes, and the rest is unexplained. This sample lists 250,000 to 300,000 clones; about nine tenths were detected once. Clones ranked in the top ten supply 1.5% to 2% of the sample. What was sequenced was PBMCs or T cells enriched from blood (not recorded which). The receptors were sampled from a woman in her 40s who had recovered from COVID-19.

V is TRBV5-1 and J is TRBJ2-5, with 9 bases aligning to TRBD2. The CDR3 covers 15 residues. Germline V gene lookup returns CDR1 SGHRS and CDR2 YFSETQ. J lost 5 bases, V lost 4 bases, and 9 bases had no gene match. CDR3 residues: CASSHSGRSGETQYF. For the CDR3, the DNA is TGCGCCAGCAGCCACAGCGGGAGGTCTGGGGAGACCCAGTACTTC. Based on the CDR3 plus reference TRBV5-1 and TRBJ2-5, the full variable domain is KAGVTQTPRYLIKTRGQQVTLSCSPISGHRSVSWYQQTPGQGLQFLFEYFSETQRNKGNFPGRFSGRQFSNSRSEMNVSTLELGDSALYLCASSHSGRSGETQYFGPGTRLLVL.

The rearrangement uses TRBV6-5 and TRBJ2-2; 7 bases map to TRBD1. Germline CDR1 and CDR2: MNHEY and SVGAGI. The CDR3 is 16 amino acids. The V and J ends lost 4 bases and 2 bases, in that order; junction bases with no gene match: 7. The CDR3 DNA follows: TGTGCCAGCAGTTTCCGACAGGGTGGTAACACCGGGGAGCTGTTTTTT. Its protein product is CASSFRQGGNTGELFF.

V and J are TRBV7-2 and TRBJ2-3; maybe TRBD1 (6 bases). Trimming cost V 8 bases and J 3 bases, with 18 bases left between them. The V gene's germline CDR1 is SGHTA and CDR2 FQGNSA. The CDR3 totals 15 residues. The CDR3 spells CASGADRHRTDTQYF. The DNA for the CDR3 is TGTGCCAGCGGAGCAGACAGGCACCGAACAGATACGCAGTATTTT. Variable domain in full (rest from reference TRBV7-2 and TRBJ2-3): GAGVSQSPSNKVTEKGKDVELRCDPISGHTALYWYRQSLGQGLEFLIYFQGNSAPDKSGLPSDRFSAERTGGSVSTLTIQRTQQEDSAVYLCASGADRHRTDTQYFGPGTRLTVL.

V gene TRBV5-6 combines with J gene TRBJ2-1; D gene uncertain. Germline values: CDR1 SGHDT, CDR2 YYEEEE. Between the trimmed V and J ends, which lost 2 bases and 9 bases, there was a span of 6 bases. This CDR3 comprises 11 residues. CDR3 in DNA: TGTGCCAGCAGCTTATGGAGTGAGCAGTTCTTC. This codes for CASSLWSEQFF.

The rearrangement joins TRBV4-1 to TRBJ1-5; TRBD1 agrees at 8 bases. The ends lost 0 bases at V and 1 base at J; junction bases unmatched: 14. CDR1 is MGHRA and CDR2 is YSYEKL in the germline V gene. The CDR3 runs 20 residues. The CDR3 sequence is CASSQEAGTGGFLSNQPQHF. In DNA, the CDR3 is TGCGCCAGCAGCCAAGAAGCCGGGACAGGTGGGTTTTTGAGCAATCAGCCCCAGCATTTT.

V usage is TRBV14 and J usage is TRBJ2-1, with 13 bases fitting TRBD2. The length of the CDR3 is 15 residues. J lost 6 bases, V lost 5 bases, and 4 bases had no gene match. Germline loops: CDR1 SGHDN, CDR2 FVKESK. The CDR3 DNA sequence: TGTGCCAGCAGCGCGGGACTAGCGGGGTTCAATGAGCAGTTCTTC. It codes for CASSAGLAGFNEQFF.

The rearrangement joins TRBV18 to TRBJ2-7, with 7 bases fitting TRBD2. V was clipped by 3 bases and J by 7 bases; unmatched bases: 6. Germline CDR1 KGHSH, CDR2 LQKENI. The CDR3 spans 13 residues. The DNA of the CDR3 is TGTGCCAGCTCACCCCGCAGGGAGGGGGAGCAGTACTTC. As protein: CASSPRREGEQYF.

This sequence joins TRBV11-1 and TRBJ1-1; no definite D call. The ends were cut back, 5 bases at V and 3 bases at J, with 10 bases in the middle. This CDR3 contains 13 residues. In germline, CDR1 is SGHAT, CDR2 FQDESV (reference sequence). CDR3 sequence: CASSRSRYTEAFF. The CDR3 nucleotides are TGTGCCAGCAGCCGAAGCAGGTACACTGAAGCTTTCTTT. Looking up the rest from reference TRBV11-1 and TRBJ1-1 gives the full variable domain: EAEVAQSPRYKITEKSQAVAFWCDPISGHATLYWYRQILGQGPELLVQFQDESVVDDSQLPKDRFSAERLKGVDSTLKIQPAELGDSAMYLCASSRSRYTEAFFGQGTRLTVV.

This chain joins TRBV29-1 and TRBJ1-1; 9 bases agree with TRBD1. The ends lost 3 bases at V and 0 bases at J; junction bases unmatched: 14. CDR1 and CDR2 from the germline V gene are SQVTM and ANQGSEA. The CDR3 contains 18 residues. Written as DNA, the CDR3 is TGCAGCGTTGACCCGGGGAGACAGGGGGTCGGGATGAACACTGAAGCTTTCTTT. It codes for CSVDPGRQGVGMNTEAFF.

The chain couples TRBV2 to TRBJ2-5, with D possibly being TRBD1 (6 bases). This CDR3 has 14 residues. Trimming stripped 2 bases from V and 2 bases from J, with 9 bases between. Germline CDR1 is SNHLY and CDR2 is FYNNEI. DNA of the CDR3: TGTGCCAGCAGTGAACGGACAGCTCAAGAGACCCAGTACTTC. It translates to CASSERTAQETQYF.